Listed below are T cell receptor beta chains from one sample, sequenced in a study of tissue T cells after allogeneic stem cell transplantation. Profiling relied on immunoSEQ multiplex PCR, and the TCRdb table lists in-frame clones only, not all of them. Of some 520 clones in the sample, roughly half were seen once. Sequenced material: skin, taken at autopsy. The source is a female patient between 40 and 69 years old with steroid-refractory graft-versus-host disease after an allogeneic stem cell transplant. Among the T cells, some may be from the graft donor. Both conserved end residues are part of each CDR3. D genes are given only for firm matches. Size tells how often a clone was seen (once, few, many) or the class of an expanded clone, and some rows leave it out.

V gene: TRBV11-3; clone size: .; D gene: .; J gene: TRBJ2-2; CDR3 DNA: TGTGCCAGCAGCTTATGGGGGAACACCGGGGAGCTGTTTTTT; CDR3 protein: CASSLWGNTGELFF
V gene: TRBV12-5; clone size: few; D gene: TRBD2; J gene: TRBJ2-7; CDR3 DNA: TGTGCTAGTGAGAATAGCGGGAGAAACGAGCAGTACTTC; CDR3 protein: CASENSGRNEQYF
V gene: TRBV7-7; clone size: few; D gene: .; J gene: TRBJ1-5; CDR3 DNA: TGTGCCAGCAGCTTAGGGTGGGGTCAGCCCCAGCATTTT; CDR3 protein: CASSLGWGQPQHF
V gene: TRBV28; clone size: .; D gene: .; J gene: TRBJ2-5; CDR3 DNA: TGTGCCAGCAGTTCACAGGAACTCGTGTGGCAAGAGACCCAGTACTTC; CDR3 protein: CASSSQELVWQETQYF
V gene: TRBV7-9; clone size: few; D gene: .; J gene: TRBJ2-7; CDR3 DNA: TGTGCCAGCAGCTTGGGGGCAGGGCTCTCCTACGAGCAGTACTTC; CDR3 protein: CASSLGAGLSYEQYF
V gene: TRBV2; clone size: few; D gene: TRBD1; J gene: TRBJ1-5; CDR3 DNA: TGTGCCAGCAGCCTGGGACAGGGTCATGGTTCGGGTCAGCCCCAGCATTTT; CDR3 protein: CASSLGQGHGSGQPQHF
V gene: TRBV7-3; clone size: few; D gene: .; J gene: TRBJ2-3; CDR3 DNA: TGTGCCAGCAGCCCCCGCCGGGAAGATACGCAGTATTTT; CDR3 protein: CASSPRREDTQYF
V gene: TRBV4-3; clone size: few; D gene: .; J gene: TRBJ1-1; CDR3 DNA: TGCGCCAGCAGCTCAAGATTCGGGAGGAACACTGAAGCTTTCTTT; CDR3 protein: CASSSRFGRNTEAFF
V gene: TRBV11-2; clone size: .; D gene: .; J gene: TRBJ2-3; CDR3 DNA: TGTGCCAGCAGAGAAGCTCTCACAGATACGCAGTATTTT; CDR3 protein: CASREALTDTQYF
V gene: TRBV30; clone size: large; D gene: .; J gene: TRBJ2-7; CDR3 DNA: TGTGCCTGGAGTGTACGGTTCGTGCAGTACTTC; CDR3 protein: CAWSVRFVQYF
V gene: TRBV6-5; clone size: few; D gene: TRBD1; J gene: TRBJ2-3; CDR3 DNA: TGTGCCAGCAGGCTACAGGGGGCGCAGGCAGATACGCAGTATTTT; CDR3 protein: CASRLQGAQADTQYF
V gene: TRBV6-2/TRBV6-3; clone size: few; D gene: .; J gene: TRBJ1-2; CDR3 DNA: TGTGCCAGCAGTTTGGGCCACTATGGCTACACCTTC; CDR3 protein: CASSLGHYGYTF
V gene: TRBV19; clone size: .; D gene: .; J gene: TRBJ1-1; CDR3 DNA: TGTGCCAGTAGTATATCGGGGGTGAAGGCTGAAGCTTTCTTT; CDR3 protein: CASSISGVKAEAFF
V gene: TRBV27; clone size: .; D gene: .; J gene: TRBJ1-1; CDR3 DNA: TGTGCCAGCAGTCAACGGACCCCCGGGACTGAAGCTTTCTTT; CDR3 protein: CASSQRTPGTEAFF
V gene: TRBV9; clone size: .; D gene: .; J gene: TRBJ1-1; CDR3 DNA: TGTGCCAGCAGCCCCGACGGCTTCGTCGTGAACACTGAAGCTTTCTTT; CDR3 protein: CASSPDGFVVNTEAFF
V gene: TRBV19; clone size: .; D gene: .; J gene: TRBJ1-5; CDR3 DNA: TGTGCCAGTAGCAAAGACAGTACCCAACTTCAGCCCCAGCATTTT; CDR3 protein: CASSKDSTQLQPQHF
V gene: TRBV7-2; clone size: large; D gene: .; J gene: TRBJ2-2; CDR3 DNA: TGTGCCAGCAGCCCCCGTTGGGAGGCCGCTGGGGAGCTGTTTTTT; CDR3 protein: CASSPRWEAAGELFF
V gene: TRBV25-1; clone size: .; D gene: .; J gene: TRBJ1-2; CDR3 DNA: TGTGCCAGCAGACAGAGCCCCTATGGCTACACCTTC; CDR3 protein: CASRQSPYGYTF
V gene: TRBV7-9; clone size: .; D gene: .; J gene: TRBJ2-5; CDR3 DNA: TGTGCCAGCAGCTTATGGACGGGGGAGGAGACCCAGTACTTC; CDR3 protein: CASSLWTGEETQYF
V gene: TRBV27; clone size: .; D gene: .; J gene: TRBJ1-2; CDR3 DNA: TGTGCCAGCAGTGTCCGTGGGACTTATGGCTACACCTTC; CDR3 protein: CASSVRGTYGYTF
V gene: TRBV6-6; clone size: .; D gene: TRBD1; J gene: TRBJ1-1; CDR3 DNA: TGTGCCAGCAGCCGGGACAGGGGTCTTCTGAACACTGAAGCTTTCTTT; CDR3 protein: CASSRDRGLLNTEAFF
V gene: TRBV18; clone size: .; D gene: .; J gene: TRBJ2-3; CDR3 DNA: TGTGCCAGCTCAGTTCTAGCAACAGATACGCAGTATTTT; CDR3 protein: CASSVLATDTQYF
V gene: TRBV11-1; clone size: .; D gene: .; J gene: TRBJ1-1; CDR3 DNA: TGTGCCAGCAGCTTAGCCCCAGGTCACACTGAAGCTTTCTTT; CDR3 protein: CASSLAPGHTEAFF
V gene: TRBV6-6; clone size: few; D gene: TRBD1; J gene: TRBJ2-7; CDR3 DNA: TGTGCCAGCAAAACGGGTCAGGGGGCTTACGAGCAGTACTTC; CDR3 protein: CASKTGQGAYEQYF
V gene: TRBV18; clone size: .; D gene: TRBD1; J gene: TRBJ1-4; CDR3 DNA: TGTGCCAGCTCACAGGGACAGGTGGTTGAAAAACTGTTTTTT; CDR3 protein: CASSQGQVVEKLFF
V gene: TRBV20-1; clone size: .; D gene: .; J gene: TRBJ2-2; CDR3 DNA: TGCAGTGCTAGTACCGGGACCGGGGAGCTGTTTTTT; CDR3 protein: CSASTGTGELFF
V gene: TRBV10-3; clone size: .; D gene: .; J gene: TRBJ1-1; CDR3 DNA: TGTGCCATCAGTGGGGACCGTGAAGCTTTCTTT; CDR3 protein: CAISGDREAFF
V gene: TRBV6-6; clone size: .; D gene: .; J gene: TRBJ1-4; CDR3 DNA: TGTGCCAGCAGGCCCTCGGAAGGGCGGGTGAAACTGTTTTTT; CDR3 protein: CASRPSEGRVKLFF
V gene: TRBV5-6; clone size: medium-sized; D gene: .; J gene: TRBJ1-2; CDR3 DNA: TGTGCCAGCAGCCTGGGACCGCTTCGTGGCTACACCTTC; CDR3 protein: CASSLGPLRGYTF